This entry lists 27 T cell receptor beta chains sequenced from one sample in a study of T cells after yellow fever vaccination. Using its own MiXCR run on the 5' RACE reads, TCRdb lists one record per CDR3 protein. The sample has 150,000 to 200,000 distinct CDR3 sequences; roughly 8.8% are singletons. Specimen: CD8+ T cells sorted from PBMCs, collected 45 days after the yellow fever booster vaccination. All receptors come from a man aged 18 to 29 who received the YFV17D yellow fever vaccine.

This clonotype came up many times. V is TRBV6-2 or TRBV6-3 and J is TRBJ2-2; no reliable D call. V lost 2 bases and J lost 5, with 6 bases in between. The CDR3 totals 13 residues. In germline, CDR1 is MNHEY, CDR2 SVGEGT. The CDR3 loop is CASSYGETGELFF. CDR3 coding DNA: TGTGCCAGCAGTTACGGGGAAACCGGGGAGCTGTTTTTT.

This chain uses TRBV7-3 with TRBJ2-1; D tentatively reads TRBD1 or TRBD2 (6 bases each). CDR1 and CDR2 from the germline V gene are SGHTA and FQGTGA. The CDR3 sequence is 13 residues long. The germline V and J ends were trimmed by 8 bases and 8 bases, with 16 bases remaining between them. CDR3 protein: CASSRGLMDEQFF. DNA of the CDR3: TGTGCCAGCTCTCGGGGGCTTATGGATGAGCAGTTCTTC.

This clonotype was detected many times. This chain uses TRBV2 with TRBJ2-1; 8 bases are a match to TRBD2. The germline gives CDR1 SNHLY, CDR2 FYNNEI. The CDR3 is made up of 13 amino acids. V lost 7 bases to trimming and J lost 10 bases; unmatched junction nucleotides: 9. The CDR3 here is CASIGTSQEEQFF. The CDR3 DNA follows: TGTGCCAGCATCGGGACTAGTCAGGAGGAGCAGTTCTTC.

This chain joins TRBV14 and TRBJ2-1; the D call may be TRBD1 or TRBD2 (5 bases each). Trimming pared 0 bases from V and 4 bases from J, leaving 7 bases between. The CDR3 is made up of 14 amino acids. CDR1 and CDR2 (germline): SGHDN, FVKESK. CDR3 region: CASSQEWGYNEQFF. The DNA for the CDR3 is TGTGCCAGCAGCCAAGAATGGGGGTACAATGAGCAGTTCTTC.

The genes are TRBV11-2 and TRBJ2-3; D is undetermined. The CDR3 covers 16 residues. Trimming left V 1 base short and J 0 bases short, with 11 bases between. The germline gives CDR1 SGHAT, CDR2 FQNNGV. CDR3 amino acids: CASSLGVVPSTDTQYF. The CDR3, as DNA: TGTGCCAGCAGCTTAGGAGTAGTACCTAGCACAGATACGCAGTATTTT.

The chain joins TRBV6-5 to TRBJ2-7, with TRBD2 matching over 7 bases. This CDR3 comprises 12 residues. From germline, CDR1 is MNHEY and CDR2 SVGAGI. The junction had 2 bases not matched to a gene; V was cut back by 5 bases and J by 4 bases. The CDR3 coding sequence is TGTGCCAGCAGTAGGGACTATTACGAGCAGTACTTC. This gives the protein CASSRDYYEQYF.

This clonotype was seen ten or more times. The chain joins TRBV12-3 or TRBV12-4 to TRBJ2-3; 11 positions match TRBD2. V gave up 6 bases and J gave up 1 base; unmatched junction bases: 3. This CDR3 region has 15 residues. CDR3 loop: CASSPSGGRTDTQYF. Here the CDR3 DNA reads TGTGCCAGCAGCCCTAGCGGGGGGCGCACAGATACGCAGTATTTT.

V usage is TRBV4-1 and J usage is TRBJ1-5; possibly TRBD1 for D (5 bases). Germline CDR1 MGHRA, CDR2 YSYEKL. The CDR3 spans 16 residues. The germline V and J ends were trimmed by 4 bases and 3 bases, with 16 bases remaining between them. The CDR3 DNA sequence: TGCGCCAGCAGCCCGGCGGCCGACAGCCTCAATCAGCCCCAGCATTTT. It encodes CASSPAADSLNQPQHF.

This clonotype was seen a handful of times. This rearrangement joins TRBV5-1 to TRBJ2-7; D perhaps matches TRBD2 (5 bases). CDR1 SGHRS and CDR2 YFSETQ come from the germline V gene. This CDR3 has 14 amino acids. V lost 0 bases to trimming and J lost 2 bases, with 9 bases between them. CDR3 amino acids: CASSLGGRAYEQYV. CDR3 DNA sequence: TGCGCCAGCAGCTTGGGAGGGAGAGCCTACGAGCAGTACGTC.

This clonotype turned up a few times. The J gene is TRBJ2-3, the V gene TRBV6-5, with TRBD1 as a possible D gene (6 bases). V shed 5 bases and J shed 5 bases, with 11 bases lying between them. CDR3 size: 13 residues. CDR1 and CDR2 (germline): MNHEY, SVGAGI. DNA for the CDR3: TGTGCCAGCAGTGTAACAGGGATAGATACGCAGTATTTT. It encodes CASSVTGIDTQYF.

This sequence joins TRBV6-2 or TRBV6-3 and TRBJ2-7; D may be TRBD2 (5 bases). Per germline, CDR1 MNHEY and CDR2 SVGEGT. V lost 6 bases, J lost 7 bases, and 22 bases lay in between. This CDR3 comprises 15 residues. In nucleotides, the CDR3 is TGTGCCAGCAGCCCCGGCCCCTCGGGGATTCAAGAGCAGTACTTC. It is translated as CASSPGPSGIQEQYF.

A single count supports this clonotype. The chain links TRBV7-9 to TRBJ2-5; the match to TRBD2 covers 8 bases. The CDR3 is made up of 16 amino acids. With 5 bases clipped from V and 0 bases from J, the junction kept 8 bases outside the gene matches. Looked up from germline, CDR1 is SEHNR and CDR2 is FQNEAQ (reference sequence). Written as DNA, the CDR3 is TGTGCCAGCAGCCCCGGGGGGGGGCTATACCAAGAGACCCAGTACTTC. It specifies CASSPGGGLYQETQYF.

The chain has TRBV5-1 and TRBJ2-5, with 13 bases matching TRBD2. The J segment lost 1 base and the V segment lost 4 bases, leaving 7 bases of the junction unmatched. Germline V gene lookup returns CDR1 SGHRS and CDR2 YFSETQ. The CDR3 has 17 amino acids. The CDR3 reads CASSPRLAGGLQETQYF. The CDR3 DNA follows: TGCGCCAGCAGCCCGCGACTAGCGGGGGGCCTCCAAGAGACCCAGTACTTC.

This clonotype was counted only a few times. This may be a read error: a much more frequent sequence differs by one nucleotide. The V and J genes are TRBV7-6 and TRBJ2-6; D gene ambiguous. The CDR3 has 14 amino acids. From germline, CDR1 is SGHVS and CDR2 FNYEAQ. V gave up 6 bases and J gave up 0 bases, with 6 bases separating them. CDR3: CASSPNSGANVLTF. The CDR3, as DNA: TGTGCCAGCAGTCCAAACTCTGGGGCCAACGTCCTGACTTTC.

This clonotype was observed a handful of times. The chain carries TRBV14 and TRBJ1-5; tentatively, D is TRBD1 (5 bases). Deletions cut 0 bases from V and 6 bases from J, with 6 bases between. The CDR3 is 13 residues long. From germline, CDR1 is SGHDN and CDR2 FVKESK. The CDR3 is CASSQEGGQPQHF. The CDR3, as DNA: TGTGCCAGCAGCCAAGAGGGGGGTCAGCCCCAGCATTTT.

This clonotype has ten or more counts. CDR3 nucleotides: TGTGCCAGCAGCTTGGTCGTAGCGGGGGGGCCCGGGGAGCTGTTTTTT. The encoded protein is CASSLVVAGGPGELFF. This chain joins TRBV7-6 and TRBJ2-2; 11 nucleotides match TRBD2. This CDR3 is 16 amino acids long. V was clipped by 3 bases and J by 6 bases; unmatched bases: 6. CDR1 is SGHVS and CDR2 is FNYEAQ in the germline V gene.

This clonotype was seen at least ten times. V and J are TRBV29-1 and TRBJ2-7; 12 bases map to TRBD1. CDR3 size: 13 residues. J gave up 5 bases and V 5 bases, and 4 bases lay outside the gene matches. CDR1 and CDR2 from the germline V gene are SQVTM and ANQGSEA. CDR3 in amino acids: CSVSGTGGDEQYF. In DNA, the CDR3 is TGCAGCGTTTCCGGGACAGGGGGCGACGAGCAGTACTTC.

The chain couples TRBV6-2 or TRBV6-3 to TRBJ2-3; 9 nucleotides agree with TRBD2. V dropped 1 base and J dropped 4; count of bases not matched to a gene: 6. The CDR3 sequence is 16 residues long. CDR1 MNHEY and CDR2 SVGEGT come from the germline V gene. This chain's CDR3 is CASSYWVAGGPDTQYF. CDR3 bases: TGTGCCAGCAGTTACTGGGTCGCGGGGGGGCCAGATACGCAGTATTTT.

The J gene is TRBJ1-5, the V gene TRBV5-1; 9 positions match TRBD1. Germline V CDR1 and CDR2: SGHRS, YFSETQ. Trimming at V came to 5 bases and at J to 7 bases, leaving 7 bases not matched to a gene. CDR3 length equals 14 residues. In DNA, the CDR3 is TGCGCCAGCAGTCCCGGACAGGGGTCACAGCCCCAGCATTTT. This encodes CASSPGQGSQPQHF.

This clonotype has just a few counts. The rearrangement uses TRBV5-6 and TRBJ2-1, with a weak D call TRBD2 (5 bases). Germline V gene data show CDR1 as SGHDT and CDR2 as YYEEEE. Trimming removed 0 bases from V and 7 bases from J, with 11 bases in between. The length of the CDR3 is 14 residues. The chain's CDR3 is CASSLGLARNEQFF. The CDR3 DNA sequence: TGTGCCAGCAGCTTGGGGTTAGCGAGGAATGAGCAGTTCTTC.

This sequence joins TRBV4-3 and TRBJ2-1, with a possible D match to TRBD2 (5 bases). The CDR3 is made up of 16 amino acids. The germline V gene encodes CDR1 LGHNA and CDR2 YSLEER. V lost 4 bases, J lost 3 bases, and 16 bases lay in between. The CDR3 is CASSPRPLGDYNEQFF. DNA of the CDR3: TGCGCCAGCAGCCCGCGCCCGCTCGGGGACTACAATGAGCAGTTCTTC.

This chain joins TRBV20-1 and TRBJ1-3, with a weak D call TRBD1 (6 bases). The CDR3 is 13 residues long. CDR1 and CDR2 (germline): DFQATT, SNEGSKA (reference sequence). V lost 6 bases, J lost 2 bases, and 11 bases lay in between. CDR3: CSAGQGAGNTIYF. CDR3 nucleotide sequence: TGCAGTGCGGGACAAGGGGCTGGAAACACCATATATTTT.

For the CDR3, the DNA is TGTGCCAGCAGCTCGGGGGCTAGGTGCTTCTTC. It is translated as CASSSGARCFF. This chain joins TRBV7-9 and TRBJ2-1; D possibly uses TRBD1 or TRBD2 (6 bases each). V lost 4 bases, J lost 16 bases, and 14 bases lay in between. The CDR3 consists of 11 residues. Per the germline V gene, CDR1 is SEHNR and CDR2 is FQNEAQ (reference sequence).

The rearrangement joins TRBV10-3 to TRBJ2-7, with a tentative D call TRBD2 (6 bases). V shed 4 bases and J shed 0 bases, with 10 bases lying between them. CDR1 is ENHRY, CDR2 SYGVKD, per germline. The CDR3 covers 14 residues. The CDR3 nucleotides are TGTGCCATCAGTGCCGGGACTCTCTCCTACGAGCAGTACTTC. This codes for CAISAGTLSYEQYF.

This clonotype was detected a few times. V is TRBV19 and J is TRBJ1-1; unclear D gene. Per germline, CDR1 LNHDA and CDR2 SQIVND (reference sequence). CDR3 length: 12 amino acids. V shed 7 bases and J shed 1 base, with 7 bases lying between them. The CDR3 DNA follows: TGTGCCAGTATGTTGGGGAACACTGAAGCTTTCTTT. It translates to CASMLGNTEAFF.

The chain uses TRBV7-2 and TRBJ2-1; TRBD2 aligns across 10 bases. V shed 5 bases and J 2 bases; nucleotides not matched to a gene: 6. CDR3 size: 16 residues. Germline CDR1 is SGHTA and CDR2 is FQGNSA. The chain's CDR3 is CASSKNSGGPYNEQFF. The CDR3 nucleotides read TGTGCCAGCAGCAAGAATAGCGGGGGGCCCTACAATGAGCAGTTCTTC.

This clonotype has more than one count but fewer than ten. This rearrangement joins TRBV4-1 to TRBJ2-1; 8 bases map to TRBD1. This CDR3 spans 15 amino acids. Germline V gene data show CDR1 as MGHRA and CDR2 as YSYEKL. V gave up 3 bases and J gave up 3 bases; unmatched junction bases: 4. In DNA form, the CDR3 reads TGCGCCAGCAGCCAGGTCGACAGGGGCTACAATGAGCAGTTCTTC. Its translation: CASSQVDRGYNEQFF.